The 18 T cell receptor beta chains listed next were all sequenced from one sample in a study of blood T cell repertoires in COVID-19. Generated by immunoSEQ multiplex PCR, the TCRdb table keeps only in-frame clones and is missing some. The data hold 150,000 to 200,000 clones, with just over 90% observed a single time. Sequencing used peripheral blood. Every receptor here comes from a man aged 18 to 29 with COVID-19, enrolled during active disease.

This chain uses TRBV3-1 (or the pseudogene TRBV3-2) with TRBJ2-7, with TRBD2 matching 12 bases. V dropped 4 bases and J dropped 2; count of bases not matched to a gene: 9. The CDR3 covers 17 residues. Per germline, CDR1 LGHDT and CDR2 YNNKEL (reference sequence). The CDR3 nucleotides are TGTGCCAGCAGCCCCCTACCCTCTAGCGGGAGGGCCTACGAGCAGTACTTC. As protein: CASSPLPSSGRAYEQYF.

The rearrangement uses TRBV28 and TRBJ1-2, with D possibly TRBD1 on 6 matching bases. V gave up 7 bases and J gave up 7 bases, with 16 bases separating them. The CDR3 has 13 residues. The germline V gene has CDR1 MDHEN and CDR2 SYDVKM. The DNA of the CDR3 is TGTGCCAGCATCCCACAGGGATATTCTGGCTACACCTTC. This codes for CASIPQGYSGYTF.

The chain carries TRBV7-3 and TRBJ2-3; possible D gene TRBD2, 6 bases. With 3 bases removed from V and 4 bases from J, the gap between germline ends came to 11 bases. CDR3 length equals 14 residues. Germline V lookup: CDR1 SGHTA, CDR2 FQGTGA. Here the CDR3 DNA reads TGTGCCAGCAGCTTCGGGAGAAGCTCAGATACGCAGTATTTT. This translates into CASSFGRSSDTQYF.

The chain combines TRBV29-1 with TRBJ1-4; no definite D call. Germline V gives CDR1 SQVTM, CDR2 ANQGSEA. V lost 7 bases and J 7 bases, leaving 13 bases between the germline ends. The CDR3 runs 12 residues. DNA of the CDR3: TGCAGCGCGGTCTCTTCGGGTGAAAAACTGTTTTTT. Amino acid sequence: CSAVSSGEKLFF.

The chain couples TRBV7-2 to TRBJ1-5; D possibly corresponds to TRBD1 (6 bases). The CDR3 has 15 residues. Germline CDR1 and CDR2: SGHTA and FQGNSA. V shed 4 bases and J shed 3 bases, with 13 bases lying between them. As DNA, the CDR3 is TGTGCCAGCAGCTCTATGGACAGCCCCAATCAGCCCCAGCATTTT. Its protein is CASSSMDSPNQPQHF. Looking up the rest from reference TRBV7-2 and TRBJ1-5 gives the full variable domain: GAGVSQSPSNKVTEKGKDVELRCDPISGHTALYWYRQSLGQGLEFLIYFQGNSAPDKSGLPSDRFSAERTGGSVSTLTIQRTQQEDSAVYLCASSSMDSPNQPQHFGDGTRLSIL.

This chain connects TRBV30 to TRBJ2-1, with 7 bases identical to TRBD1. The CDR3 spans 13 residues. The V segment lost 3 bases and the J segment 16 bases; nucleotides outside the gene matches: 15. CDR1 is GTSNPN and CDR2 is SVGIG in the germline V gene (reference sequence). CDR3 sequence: CAWSVGTTGEPFF. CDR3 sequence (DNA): TGTGCCTGGAGCGTAGGTACCACAGGGGAGCCTTTCTTC.

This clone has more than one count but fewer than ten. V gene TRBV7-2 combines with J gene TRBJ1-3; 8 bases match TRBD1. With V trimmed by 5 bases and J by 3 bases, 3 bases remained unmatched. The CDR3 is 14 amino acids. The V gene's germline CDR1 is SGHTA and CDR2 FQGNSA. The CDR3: CASSPGQGGNTIYF. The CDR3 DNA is TGTGCCAGCAGCCCAGGACAGGGTGGAAACACCATATATTTT.

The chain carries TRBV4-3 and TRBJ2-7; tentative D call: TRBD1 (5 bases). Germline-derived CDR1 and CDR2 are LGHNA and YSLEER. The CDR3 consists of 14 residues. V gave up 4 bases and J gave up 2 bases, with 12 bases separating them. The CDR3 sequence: CASSRGGHPYEQYF. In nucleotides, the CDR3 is TGCGCCAGCAGCCGAGGCGGACACCCCTACGAGCAGTACTTC.

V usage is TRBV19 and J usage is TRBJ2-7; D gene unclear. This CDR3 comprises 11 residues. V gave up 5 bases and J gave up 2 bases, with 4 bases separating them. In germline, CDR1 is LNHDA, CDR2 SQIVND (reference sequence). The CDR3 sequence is CASSFTYEQYF. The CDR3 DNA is TGTGCCAGTAGTTTCACCTACGAGCAGTACTTC.

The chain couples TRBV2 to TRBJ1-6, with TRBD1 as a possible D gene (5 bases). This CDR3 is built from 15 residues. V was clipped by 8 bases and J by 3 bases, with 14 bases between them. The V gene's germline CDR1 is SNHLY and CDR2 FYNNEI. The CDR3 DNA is TGTGCCAGCGGGGCCTCGCCATTCTATAATTCACCCCTCCACTTT. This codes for CASGASPFYNSPLHF.

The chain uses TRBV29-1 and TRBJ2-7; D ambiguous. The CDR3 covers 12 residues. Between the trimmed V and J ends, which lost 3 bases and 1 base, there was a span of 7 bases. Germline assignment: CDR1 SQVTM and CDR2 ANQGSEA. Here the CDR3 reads CSVEANSYEQYF. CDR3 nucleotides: TGCAGCGTTGAGGCAAATTCCTACGAGCAGTACTTC.

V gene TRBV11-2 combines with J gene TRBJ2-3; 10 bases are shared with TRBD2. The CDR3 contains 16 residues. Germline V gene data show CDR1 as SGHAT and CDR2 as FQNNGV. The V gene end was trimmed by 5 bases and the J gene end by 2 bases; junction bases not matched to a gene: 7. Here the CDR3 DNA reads TGTGCCAGCAGCCAAGCGGGAGGGCTCAACACAGATACGCAGTATTTT. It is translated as CASSQAGGLNTDTQYF.

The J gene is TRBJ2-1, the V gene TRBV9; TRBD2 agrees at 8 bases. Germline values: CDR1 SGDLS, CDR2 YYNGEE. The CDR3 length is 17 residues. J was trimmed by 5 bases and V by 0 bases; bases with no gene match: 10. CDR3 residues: CASSVAAGGGIDNEQFF. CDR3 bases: TGTGCCAGCAGCGTAGCCGCGGGGGGCGGGATTGACAATGAGCAGTTCTTC. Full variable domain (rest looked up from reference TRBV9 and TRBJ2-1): DSGVTQTPKHLITATGQRVTLRCSPRSGDLSVYWYQQSLDQGLQFLIQYYNGEERAKGNILERFSAQQFPDLHSELNLSSLELGDSALYFCASSVAAGGGIDNEQFFGPGTRLTVL.

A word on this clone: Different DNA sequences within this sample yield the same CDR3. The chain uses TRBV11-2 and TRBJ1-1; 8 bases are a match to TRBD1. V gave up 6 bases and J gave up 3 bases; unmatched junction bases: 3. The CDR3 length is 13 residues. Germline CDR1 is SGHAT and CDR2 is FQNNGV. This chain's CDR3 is CASSLDRDTEAFF. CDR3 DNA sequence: TGTGCCAGCAGTTTGGACAGGGACACTGAAGCTTTCTTT.

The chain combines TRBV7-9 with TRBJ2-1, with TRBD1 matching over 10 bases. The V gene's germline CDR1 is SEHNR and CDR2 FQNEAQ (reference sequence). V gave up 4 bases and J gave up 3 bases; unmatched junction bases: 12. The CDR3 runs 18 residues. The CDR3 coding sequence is TGTGCCAGCAGCTCCCTTAACACCGGGACAGGGGACTACAATGAGCAGTTCTTC. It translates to CASSSLNTGTGDYNEQFF.

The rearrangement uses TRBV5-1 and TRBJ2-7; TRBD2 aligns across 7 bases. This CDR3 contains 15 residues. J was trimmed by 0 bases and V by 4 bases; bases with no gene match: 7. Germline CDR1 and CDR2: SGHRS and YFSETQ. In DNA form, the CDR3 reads TGCGCCAGCAGCAGCACTAGCGCTAACTCCTACGAGCAGTACTTC. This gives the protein CASSSTSANSYEQYF.

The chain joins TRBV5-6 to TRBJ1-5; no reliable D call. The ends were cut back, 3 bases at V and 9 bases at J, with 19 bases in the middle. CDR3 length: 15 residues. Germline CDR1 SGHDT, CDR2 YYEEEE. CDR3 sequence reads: CASSSSWAVDGPQHF. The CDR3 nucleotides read TGTGCCAGCAGCTCTTCCTGGGCCGTAGACGGGCCCCAGCATTTT. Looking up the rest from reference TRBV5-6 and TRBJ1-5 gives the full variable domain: DAGVTQSPTHLIKTRGQQVTLRCSPKSGHDTVSWYQQALGQGPQFIFQYYEEEERQRGNFPDRFSGHQFPNYSSELNVNALLLGDSALYLCASSSSWAVDGPQHFGDGTRLSIL.

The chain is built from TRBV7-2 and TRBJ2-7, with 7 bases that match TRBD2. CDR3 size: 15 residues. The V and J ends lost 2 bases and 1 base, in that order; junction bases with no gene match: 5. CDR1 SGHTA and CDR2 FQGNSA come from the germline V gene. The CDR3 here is CASSLRLAMSYEQYF. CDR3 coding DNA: TGTGCCAGCAGCTTAAGACTAGCCATGTCCTACGAGCAGTACTTC. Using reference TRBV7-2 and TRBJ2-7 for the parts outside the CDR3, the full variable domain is GAGVSQSPSNKVTEKGKDVELRCDPISGHTALYWYRQSLGQGLEFLIYFQGNSAPDKSGLPSDRFSAERTGGSVSTLTIQRTQQEDSAVYLCASSLRLAMSYEQYFGPGTRLTVT.